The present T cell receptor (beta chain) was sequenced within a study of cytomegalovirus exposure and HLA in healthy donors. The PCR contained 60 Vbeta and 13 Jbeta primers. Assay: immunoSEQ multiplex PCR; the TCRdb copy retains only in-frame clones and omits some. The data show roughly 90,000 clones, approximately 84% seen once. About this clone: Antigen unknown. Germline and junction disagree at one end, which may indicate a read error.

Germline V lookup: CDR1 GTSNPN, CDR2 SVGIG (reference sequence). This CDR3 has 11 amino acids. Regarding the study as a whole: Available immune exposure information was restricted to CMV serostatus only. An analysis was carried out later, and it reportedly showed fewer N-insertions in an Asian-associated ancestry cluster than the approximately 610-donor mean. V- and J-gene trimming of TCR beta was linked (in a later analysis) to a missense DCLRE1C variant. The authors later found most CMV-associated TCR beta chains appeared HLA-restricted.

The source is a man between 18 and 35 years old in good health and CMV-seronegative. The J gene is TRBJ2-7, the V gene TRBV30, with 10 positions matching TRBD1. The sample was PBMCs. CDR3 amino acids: CASRKGQGFDF. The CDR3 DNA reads TGTGCCTCCCGGAAGGGACAGGGGTTCGACTTC.